The entry below gives a single TCR beta chain sequence along with its context. Source study methods: ImmunoSEQ supplied junction-only sequences lacking quality scores, so filtering was different. Assay used: immunoSEQ multiplex PCR; TCRdb lists only in-frame clones, some missing. D and trimming come from the DNA, and the V and J calls and clone size come from that table. The data hold roughly 2 million clones, with about 95% observed a single time. These data come from a study of shared clonotypes between healthy human individuals. V was shortened by 5 bases and J by 2 bases, with 13 bases between the two germline ends. Germline lookup yields CDR1 SGHTA and CDR2 FQGNSA. CDR3 length: 15 residues. The naive CD8 population came from CD45RO-negative cells selected for CCR7, without terminally differentiated effector memory CD45RA+ cells. Healthy adults negative for HIV, lacking recent acute infections or vaccinations, served as donors.

The sample comprised naive CD8+ T cells sorted from blood. The sequence derives from a man aged 18-30 years in good health. The rearrangement joins TRBV7-2 to TRBJ2-1; D may be TRBD2 (6 bases). CDR3 nucleotide sequence: TGTGCCAGCAGCAACCGGGACTCTCCCTACAATGAGCAGTTCTTC. Residues: CASSNRDSPYNEQFF.